One and the same sample provided the 18 T cell receptor beta chains below, sequenced in a study of cytomegalovirus exposure and HLA in healthy donors. PCR used 60 Vbeta primers and 13 Jbeta primers. Measured with immunoSEQ multiplex PCR; TCRdb has only the in-frame clones, and not every one. Of a few hundred thousand clones in the sample, about 86% were seen once. What was sequenced was PBMCs. Receptors were obtained from a woman in her fifties or sixties in good health and CMV-seropositive.

The chain couples TRBV28 to TRBJ2-7, with 7 bases lining up with TRBD1. From germline, CDR1 is MDHEN and CDR2 SYDVKM. V lost 4 bases and J lost 2; bases outside the gene matches: 5. The CDR3 is 14 amino acids. The CDR3 protein is CASSSGQETYEQYF. CDR3 DNA: TGTGCCAGCAGTTCCGGACAGGAGACCTACGAGCAGTACTTC.

This clone was seen only once. V usage is TRBV28 and J usage is TRBJ2-3, with 7 positions matching TRBD1. The germline V gene encodes CDR1 MDHEN and CDR2 SYDVKM. The CDR3 spans 16 residues. V lost 5 bases to trimming and J lost 1 base; unmatched junction nucleotides: 9. The CDR3 sequence is CASSPPRGRGTDTQYF. CDR3 nucleotide sequence: TGTGCCAGCAGTCCACCGAGGGGGCGAGGCACAGATACGCAGTATTTT.

A word on this clone: At one of its ends the junction is not consistent with the germline gene, which may arise from a read error. The rearrangement uses TRBV18 and TRBJ2-2; 10 bases align to TRBD1. Germline values: CDR1 KGHSH, CDR2 LQKENI. This CDR3 region has 16 residues. The CDR3 spells CASSRSGTGDTGELSF. The CDR3 DNA is TGTGCCAGCTCACGATCCGGGACAGGGGATACCGGGGAGCTGTCTTTT.

The chain combines TRBV2 with TRBJ1-5; 7 positions match TRBD1. The trim removed 0 bases at V and 2 bases at J, leaving 7 bases unmatched. The CDR3 totals 17 residues. In germline, CDR1 is SNHLY, CDR2 FYNNEI. The CDR3 sequence: CASSEALRQGGNQPQHF. Written as DNA, the CDR3 is TGTGCCAGCAGTGAAGCCCTGCGTCAGGGGGGCAATCAGCCCCAGCATTTT.

The rearrangement joins TRBV28 to TRBJ2-1, with 9 bases aligning to TRBD1. V was clipped by 6 bases and J by 4 bases; unmatched bases: 7. This CDR3 spans 15 amino acids. Germline values: CDR1 MDHEN, CDR2 SYDVKM. CDR3 bases: TGTGCCAGCAGCAAACCGGGACAGGGTTACAATGAGCAGTTCTTC. It yields the protein CASSKPGQGYNEQFF. Full variable domain (remainder filled in from reference TRBV28 and TRBJ2-1): DVKVTQSSRYLVKRTGEKVFLECVQDMDHENMFWYRQDPGLGLRLIYFSYDVKMKEKGDIPEGYSVSREKKERFSLILESASTNQTSMYLCASSKPGQGYNEQFFGPGTRLTVL.

V usage is TRBV4-1 and J usage is TRBJ2-2, with TRBD1 matching 8 bases. The CDR3 is 14 amino acids. The germline gives CDR1 MGHRA, CDR2 YSYEKL. Trimming cost V 4 bases and J 5 bases; bases outside gene matches: 3. The CDR3 spells CASSLQGATGELFF. The CDR3 DNA reads TGCGCCAGCAGCCTCCAGGGGGCAACCGGGGAGCTGTTTTTT.

This rearrangement joins TRBV9 to TRBJ2-3; 12 positions match TRBD2. CDR1 and CDR2 from the germline V gene are SGDLS and YYNGEE. The J segment lost 0 bases and the V segment lost 4 bases, leaving 6 bases of the junction unmatched. The CDR3 extends over 17 amino acids. The CDR3 nucleotides read TGTGCCAGCAGCAGCGGGACTAGCGGGCTTAGCACAGATACGCAGTATTTT. It yields the protein CASSSGTSGLSTDTQYF.

V and J are TRBV18 and TRBJ2-3; D may be TRBD2 (5 bases). Trimming cost V 1 base and J 9 bases, with 11 bases left between them. The CDR3 loop spans 13 amino acids. Germline values: CDR1 KGHSH, CDR2 LQKENI. This CDR3 reads CASSPQERGTQYF. The CDR3 region has the DNA TGTGCCAGCTCACCACAGGAACGGGGAACGCAGTATTTT.

Points on this clone: Other nucleotide sequences in the sample specify the same CDR3. As DNA, the CDR3 is TGTGCCAGTAGTAGGGACAGCAACTATGGCTACACCTTC. Amino acids: CASSRDSNYGYTF. The chain carries TRBV19 and TRBJ1-2, with 7 nucleotides matching TRBD1. With V trimmed by 4 bases and J by 2 bases, 1 base remained unmatched. Germline V gene sequence: CDR1 LNHDA, CDR2 SQIVND (reference sequence). This CDR3 has 13 amino acids.

CDR3 in amino acids: CASSVAPGTSGRVEQFF. The CDR3 DNA reads as TGTGCCAGCAGCGTAGCTCCCGGGACTAGCGGGAGGGTTGAGCAGTTCTTC. The gene calls are TRBV9 and TRBJ2-1, with 16 bases that match TRBD2. The germline V gene encodes CDR1 SGDLS and CDR2 YYNGEE. Germline trimming cut 0 bases from V and 9 bases from J; bases unmatched to any gene: 6. The CDR3 runs to 17 residues.

The chain uses TRBV6-5 and TRBJ1-5; 8 nucleotides line up with TRBD1. This CDR3 contains 15 residues. CDR1 and CDR2 from the germline V gene are MNHEY and SVGAGI. V gave up 6 bases and J gave up 6 bases; unmatched junction bases: 10. In DNA, the CDR3 is TGTGCCAGCAGCCCTGACAGGGGCGGAAGTCAGCCCCAGCATTTT. It translates to CASSPDRGGSQPQHF.

V is TRBV15 and J is TRBJ2-1, with TRBD2 matching 11 bases. J lost 6 bases, V lost 4 bases, and 8 bases had no gene match. Per the germline V gene, CDR1 is LNHNV and CDR2 is YYDKDF (reference sequence). The CDR3 consists of 16 residues. The CDR3 here is CATSIGGTSGFNEQFF. The CDR3 DNA reads as TGTGCCACCAGCATAGGGGGGACTAGCGGATTCAATGAGCAGTTCTTC.

This clone was observed once. This CDR3 reads CASSPLYRGGNQPQHF. The DNA of the CDR3 is TGTGCCAGTTCGCCACTATACAGGGGGGGCAATCAGCCCCAGCATTTT. V usage is TRBV27 and J usage is TRBJ1-5; TRBD1 aligns across 8 bases. The junction had 12 bases not matched to a gene; V was cut back by 9 bases and J by 2 bases. The CDR3 covers 16 residues. The germline V gene has CDR1 MNHEY and CDR2 SMNVEV (reference sequence).

This chain connects TRBV6-5 to TRBJ1-2, with D possibly matching TRBD1 (6 bases). CDR3 size: 14 residues. From germline, CDR1 is MNHEY and CDR2 SVGAGI. Trimming removed 5 bases at V and 3 bases at J, with 13 bases between. CDR3 protein: CASSRPQGDYGYTF. CDR3 bases: TGTGCCAGCAGTCGCCCACAGGGTGACTATGGCTACACCTTC.

This chain connects TRBV5-4 to TRBJ2-5; a possible D gene is TRBD2 (6 bases). CDR3 size: 14 residues. The V gene lost 4 bases and the J gene lost 5 bases, with 15 bases spanning the gap. Looked up from germline, CDR1 is SGHNT and CDR2 is YYREEE (reference sequence). The CDR3 region has the DNA TGTGCCAGCAGCCCGCGATGGGGGGTGGAGACCCAGTACTTC. It codes for CASSPRWGVETQYF. Looking up the rest from reference TRBV5-4 and TRBJ2-5 gives the full variable domain: ETGVTQSPTHLIKTRGQQVTLRCSSQSGHNTVSWYQQALGQGPQFIFQYYREEENGRGNFPPRFSGLQFPNYSSELNVNALELDDSALYLCASSPRWGVETQYFGPGTRLLVL.

The chain combines TRBV7-6 with TRBJ2-2; D remains unclear. Trimming cost V 1 base and J 7 bases, with 7 bases left between them. The CDR3 is 13 amino acids. Germline CDR1 is SGHVS and CDR2 is FNYEAQ. The CDR3 DNA reads as TGTGCCAGCAGCTTAGGAGGCGACGGGGAGCTGTTTTTT. Its protein is CASSLGGDGELFF.

The CDR3 reads CASSQDWAGEVYEQFF. The CDR3 nucleotides are TGTGCCAGCAGCCAAGACTGGGCGGGAGAGGTCTATGAGCAGTTCTTC. The chain joins TRBV4-2 to TRBJ2-1; 7 bases fit TRBD2. The length of the CDR3 is 16 residues. Trimming at V came to 0 bases and at J to 8 bases, leaving 10 bases not matched to a gene. Germline V gene sequence: CDR1 LGHNA, CDR2 YNFKEQ.

V and J are TRBV19 and TRBJ2-2; 9 nucleotides agree with TRBD2. The V gene's germline CDR1 is LNHDA and CDR2 SQIVND (reference sequence). J gave up 1 base and V 3 bases, and 9 bases lay outside the gene matches. This CDR3 region has 18 residues. CDR3 DNA: TGTGCCAGTAGTATGGGGCTAGCGGGATCCCTGAACACCGGGGAGCTGTTTTTT. Protein product: CASSMGLAGSLNTGELFF.